The 28 T cell receptor beta chains presented below share a single source sample, sequenced in a study of blood T cell repertoires in COVID-19. Method: immunoSEQ multiplex PCR; TCRdb's copy keeps in-frame clones and lacks some. The profile shows about 170,000 clones, less than 90% of them singletons. The sequencing input was peripheral blood. The origin of the receptors is a man between 60 and 70 years old with acute or convalescent COVID-19.

This rearrangement joins TRBV5-1 to TRBJ1-1; 9 nucleotides line up with TRBD1. Germline V gives CDR1 SGHRS, CDR2 YFSETQ. J lost 2 bases, V lost 3 bases, and 5 bases had no gene match. The CDR3 extends over 15 amino acids. The CDR3 is CASSSRTGENTEAFF. In nucleotides, the CDR3 is TGCGCCAGCAGCTCGCGGACAGGGGAAAACACTGAAGCTTTCTTT.

This clone was detected a few times. The V gene is TRBV7-3, the J gene TRBJ2-1; the D gene is possibly TRBD1 (6 bases). Germline V gene sequence: CDR1 SGHTA, CDR2 FQGTGA. V was cut by 6 bases and J by 10 bases, with 16 bases left in between. The CDR3 sequence is 13 residues long. This chain's CDR3 is CASSSGARGEQFF. The CDR3 region has the DNA TGTGCCAGCAGTTCCGGGGCGAGGGGGGAGCAGTTCTTC.

This clone occurred once. This chain joins TRBV6-6 and TRBJ2-3; 8 bases map to TRBD1. V lost 4 bases, J lost 1 base, and 4 bases stayed unmatched. This CDR3 has 15 residues. CDR1 and CDR2 (germline): MNHNY, SVGAGI (reference sequence). Written as DNA, the CDR3 is TGTGCCAGCAGTTCCCCGGACAGGGGCACAGATACGCAGTATTTT. Protein product: CASSSPDRGTDTQYF.

This chain uses TRBV5-4 with TRBJ2-5, with 9 bases lining up with TRBD2. There are 14 residues in the CDR3. The V and J ends lost 4 bases and 2 bases, in that order; junction bases with no gene match: 3. The V gene's germline CDR1 is SGHNT and CDR2 YYREEE (reference sequence). Here the CDR3 reads CASSPAGGQETQYF. The CDR3 coding sequence is TGTGCCAGCAGCCCAGCGGGAGGTCAAGAGACCCAGTACTTC.

The chain has TRBV5-6 and TRBJ2-1; D is possibly TRBD2 (7 bases). This CDR3 has 18 residues. Germline CDR1 and CDR2: SGHDT and YYEEEE. V lost 0 bases to trimming and J lost 2 bases, with 18 bases between them. CDR3 coding DNA: TGTGCCAGCAGCTTGGATGGCGGGGGCCTTGTCGCCTACAATGAGCAGTTCTTC. Its translation is CASSLDGGGLVAYNEQFF.

The chain carries TRBV15 and TRBJ1-1; D might be TRBD1 (5 bases). The CDR3 spans 16 residues. Trimming cost V 2 bases and J 1 base, with 14 bases left between them. Germline V gene lookup returns CDR1 LNHNV and CDR2 YYDKDF (reference sequence). The CDR3 here is CATSRRGTVGNTEAFF. CDR3 sequence (DNA): TGTGCCACCAGCAGACGTGGGACTGTGGGGAACACTGAAGCTTTCTTT. The full variable domain, in which reference TRBV15 and TRBJ1-1 provide the parts outside the CDR3, is DAMVIQNPRYQVTQFGKPVTLSCSQTLNHNVMYWYQQKSSQAPKLLFHYYDKDFNNEADTPDNFQSRRPNTSFCFLDIRSPGLGDTAMYLCATSRRGTVGNTEAFFGQGTRLTVV.

The chain uses TRBV7-6 and TRBJ1-4; maybe TRBD1 (5 bases). V was clipped by 0 bases and J by 6 bases, with 14 bases between them. The germline V gene encodes CDR1 SGHVS and CDR2 FNYEAQ. The CDR3 length is 16 residues. CDR3 amino acids: CASSLARGLGDEKLFF. In nucleotides, the CDR3 is TGTGCCAGCAGCTTAGCGCGTGGTCTAGGGGATGAAAAACTGTTTTTT.

The CDR3 DNA sequence: TGTGCCAGCAGCCCAGCGGACAGGGGTCATACTGAAGCTTTCTTT. This codes for CASSPADRGHTEAFF. V is TRBV3-1 (or the pseudogene TRBV3-2) and J is TRBJ1-1, with 9 nucleotides matching TRBD1. V shed 4 bases, J shed 5 bases, and the junction held 8 bases outside the gene matches. The CDR3 contains 15 residues. Germline-derived CDR1 and CDR2 are LGHDT and YNNKEL (reference sequence).

V is TRBV9 and J is TRBJ1-6, with a weak D call TRBD1 (6 bases). CDR1 and CDR2 from the germline V gene are SGDLS and YYNGEE. This CDR3 is 16 amino acids long. V was pared by 4 bases and J by 9 bases, with 20 bases between. CDR3 nucleotide sequence: TGTGCCAGCAGCTCCCACCTCACAGGGATAGGTTCACCCCTCCACTTT. It codes for CASSSHLTGIGSPLHF. Full variable domain (remainder filled in from reference TRBV9 and TRBJ1-6): DSGVTQTPKHLITATGQRVTLRCSPRSGDLSVYWYQQSLDQGLQFLIQYYNGEERAKGNILERFSAQQFPDLHSELNLSSLELGDSALYFCASSSHLTGIGSPLHFGNGTRLTVT.

This chain joins TRBV6-6 and TRBJ2-6; 8 positions match TRBD1. The germline V gene encodes CDR1 MNHNY and CDR2 SVGAGI (reference sequence). Trimming cost V 5 bases and J 1 base; bases outside gene matches: 7. The CDR3 loop spans 17 amino acids. Here the CDR3 reads CASSRPTGVSGANVLTF. The CDR3 region has the DNA TGTGCCAGCAGTCGACCGACAGGGGTATCTGGGGCCAACGTCCTGACTTTC.

This chain links TRBV3-1 (or the pseudogene TRBV3-2) with TRBJ2-2; D may be TRBD2 (5 bases). Germline V gene lookup returns CDR1 LGHDT and CDR2 YNNKEL (reference sequence). This CDR3 has 14 amino acids. Trimming pared 3 bases from V and 4 bases from J, leaving 9 bases between. The CDR3 DNA sequence: TGTGCCAGCAGCCAGTCTAGCAGCACCGGGGAGCTGTTTTTT. Protein sequence: CASSQSSSTGELFF.

The chain uses TRBV27 and TRBJ2-5, with D perhaps TRBD1 (5 bases). Trimming removed 4 bases at V and 5 bases at J, with 8 bases between. CDR1 is MNHEY and CDR2 is SMNVEV in the germline V gene (reference sequence). The CDR3 sequence is 12 residues long. In DNA form, the CDR3 reads TGTGCCAGCAGTTCTCAGGGCGAGACCCAGTACTTC. It translates to CASSSQGETQYF.

The chain links TRBV4-3 to TRBJ2-7; 11 positions agree with TRBD1. J was trimmed by 2 bases and V by 6 bases; bases with no gene match: 3. Germline CDR1 and CDR2: LGHNA and YSLEER. This CDR3 is 14 amino acids long. DNA for the CDR3: TGCGCCAGCAGTTGGGACAGGGGGACCTACGAGCAGTACTTC. It specifies CASSWDRGTYEQYF.

Written as DNA, the CDR3 is TGTGCCAGCAGCCCAGATCAGACTAGCGGGGGGGATACGCAGTATTTT. Its protein is CASSPDQTSGGDTQYF. The V and J genes are TRBV9 and TRBJ2-3; 13 positions match TRBD2. Germline CDR1 and CDR2: SGDLS and YYNGEE. J lost 6 bases, V lost 4 bases, and 8 bases had no gene match. The CDR3 is 16 amino acids.

The CDR3 nucleotides are TGTGCCAGCAGTCGACAGGGCCAGACTAACACCATATATTTT. This sequence encodes CASSRQGQTNTIYF. The chain has TRBV27 and TRBJ1-3, with TRBD1 identical over 7 bases. After removal of 5 bases from V and 7 bases from J, the junction contained 8 bases not matched to a gene. CDR1 and CDR2 (germline): MNHEY, SMNVEV (reference sequence). CDR3 length: 14 amino acids.

V usage is TRBV5-1 and J usage is TRBJ2-2, with 8 bases matching TRBD1. V was pared by 3 bases and J by 4 bases, with 2 bases of the junction left unmatched. The CDR3 is 14 residues long. Germline CDR1 reads SGHRS; CDR2 reads YFSETQ. The CDR3 sequence is CASSSGQATGELFF. The CDR3 DNA is TGCGCCAGCAGCTCGGGACAGGCCACCGGGGAGCTGTTTTTT.

The chain uses TRBV5-1 and TRBJ2-7; 9 bases are a match to TRBD1. Germline CDR1 reads SGHRS; CDR2 reads YFSETQ. The CDR3 consists of 15 residues. V lost 0 bases to trimming and J lost 1 base; unmatched junction nucleotides: 2. As DNA, the CDR3 is TGCGCCAGCAGCTTGGGGACAGGGGAATCCTACGAGCAGTACGTC. This encodes CASSLGTGESYEQYV.

The V and J genes are TRBV6-2 or TRBV6-3 and TRBJ1-1, with a weak D call TRBD1 (5 bases). The CDR3 spans 12 residues. CDR1 is MNHEY and CDR2 is SVGEGT in the germline V gene. V gave up 3 bases and J gave up 10 bases, with 12 bases separating them. The CDR3 DNA is TGTGCCAGCAGTTATTGGGGGGTAATAGCTTTCTTT. Translation: CASSYWGVIAFF.

The V gene is TRBV19, the J gene TRBJ2-5; 7 bases map to TRBD1. With V trimmed by 1 base and J by 4 bases, 6 bases remained unmatched. CDR1 is LNHDA, CDR2 SQIVND, per germline (reference sequence). This CDR3 is built from 15 residues. This CDR3 is CASSIGTGVGETQYF. The CDR3, as DNA: TGTGCCAGTAGTATAGGTACAGGGGTTGGAGAGACCCAGTACTTC.

V usage is TRBV10-3 and J usage is TRBJ2-3; 8 bases align to TRBD1. Trimming removed 5 bases from V and 2 bases from J; junction bases left unmatched: 6. Per the germline V gene, CDR1 is ENHRY and CDR2 is SYGVKD. CDR3 length equals 15 residues. CDR3 amino acids: CAISHGTGDTDTQYF. CDR3 DNA sequence: TGTGCCATCAGTCACGGGACAGGAGACACAGATACGCAGTATTTT.

The chain uses TRBV7-2 and TRBJ2-3, with D possibly being TRBD2 (5 bases). Trimming removed 1 base from V and 3 bases from J, with 11 bases in between. CDR3 length equals 15 residues. Germline V gene data show CDR1 as SGHTA and CDR2 as FQGNSA. The CDR3 DNA reads as TGTGCCAGCAGCTTAGGGAGACTACGAACAGATACGCAGTATTTT. Translated, it gives CASSLGRLRTDTQYF.

V is TRBV24-1 and J is TRBJ2-7, with 9 bases fitting TRBD1. The V segment lost 10 bases and the J segment 5 bases; nucleotides outside the gene matches: 14. The CDR3 extends over 15 amino acids. Germline CDR1 and CDR2: KGHDR and SFDVKD. The CDR3 sequence: CATQRTGTGIHEQYF. CDR3 nucleotides: TGTGCCACTCAGAGGACCGGGACAGGGATTCACGAGCAGTACTTC.

This rearrangement joins TRBV24-1 to TRBJ1-1, with D perhaps TRBD1 (6 bases). The CDR3 is 12 amino acids. V gave up 4 bases and J gave up 8 bases, with 10 bases separating them. Germline V gives CDR1 KGHDR, CDR2 SFDVKD. CDR3 in amino acids: CATSESGDEAFF. Written as DNA, the CDR3 is TGTGCCACCAGTGAGTCAGGGGACGAAGCTTTCTTT.

CDR3 region: CATKTRNSPLHF. Written as DNA, the CDR3 is TGTGCCACCAAAACGAGGAATTCACCCCTCCACTTT. The V call is TRBV6-6, the J call TRBJ1-6, with D unresolved. Germline V lookup: CDR1 MNHNY, CDR2 SVGAGI (reference sequence). This CDR3 is 12 amino acids long. Trimming removed 10 bases at V and 7 bases at J, with 11 bases between.

As regards this clone: Possible read error: a much larger clone is one base away. The sample has other DNA sequences that encode this CDR3 too. This chain's CDR3 is CASSLRGAGGPTGELFF. CDR3 DNA: TGTGCCAGCAGCTTACGTGGCGCGGGGGGGCCAACCGGGGAGCTGTTTTTT. The gene calls are TRBV7-3 and TRBJ2-2; 9 bases map to TRBD2. The length of the CDR3 is 17 residues. Trimming took 2 bases from V and 5 from J; bases not matched to a gene: 9. CDR1 and CDR2 (germline): SGHTA, FQGTGA.

The V call is TRBV13, the J call TRBJ2-3; 9 positions match TRBD1. With V trimmed by 5 bases and J by 2 bases, 8 bases remained unmatched. This CDR3 is built from 16 residues. Germline CDR1 PRHDT, CDR2 FYEKMQ (reference sequence). The CDR3 DNA follows: TGTGCCAGCAGCCAACCGGGACAGGGATCCACAGATACGCAGTATTTT. It translates to CASSQPGQGSTDTQYF.

This rearrangement joins TRBV11-3 to TRBJ2-5; D might be TRBD2 (6 bases). Deletions cut 1 base from V and 4 bases from J, with 13 bases between. This CDR3 comprises 15 residues. Looked up from germline, CDR1 is SGHNT and CDR2 is YENEEA. This CDR3 is CASSLGGDGGETQYF. In DNA form, the CDR3 reads TGTGCCAGCAGCTTAGGGGGAGACGGGGGAGAGACCCAGTACTTC.

This clone showed up just once. The chain uses TRBV19 and TRBJ1-5; 9 positions agree with TRBD1. Germline V gene sequence: CDR1 LNHDA, CDR2 SQIVND (reference sequence). CDR3 length equals 15 residues. Germline trimming cut 6 bases from V and 1 base from J; bases unmatched to any gene: 4. CDR3: CASRQQGASNQPQHF. The CDR3 DNA sequence: TGTGCCAGTAGACAACAGGGGGCGAGCAATCAGCCCCAGCATTTT.